The sequence of this TCR beta chain was determined in a study of blood T cell repertoires in COVID-19. In germline, CDR1 is SGHAT, CDR2 FQNNGV. The CDR3 consists of 17 residues. Trimming removed 2 bases from V and 4 bases from J; junction bases left unmatched: 7. Authors' processing steps: Amplification with reference gene primers provided the estimates of nucleated cell counts. Profiling relied on immunoSEQ multiplex PCR, and the TCRdb table lists in-frame clones only, not all of them. V, J and clone size derive from that table, while D and trimming were established from the DNA sequence. The sample consists of about 140,000 clones, around nine tenths of them appearing once.

This clonotype was sampled from a middle-aged man with active or convalescent COVID-19. The sequenced sample consisted of peripheral blood. The chain is built from TRBV11-2 and TRBJ2-3, with 12 bases lining up with TRBD2. CDR3 protein: CASSLYRTSGRSDTQYF. The CDR3 coding sequence is TGTGCCAGCAGCTTATATCGTACTAGCGGGAGGTCAGATACGCAGTATTTT.